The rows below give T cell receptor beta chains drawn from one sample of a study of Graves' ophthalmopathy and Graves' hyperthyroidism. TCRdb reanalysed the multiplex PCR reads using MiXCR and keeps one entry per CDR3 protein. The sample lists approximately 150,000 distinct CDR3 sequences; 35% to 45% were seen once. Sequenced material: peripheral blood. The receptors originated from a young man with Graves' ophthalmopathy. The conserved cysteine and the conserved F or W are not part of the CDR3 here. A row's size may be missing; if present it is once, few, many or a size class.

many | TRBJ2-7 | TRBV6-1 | ASSEIEGFDEQY
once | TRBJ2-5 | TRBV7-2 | ASSSDGSETQY
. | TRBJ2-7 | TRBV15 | ATSRGATGVHEQY
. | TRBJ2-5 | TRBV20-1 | SASGLAGGGETQY
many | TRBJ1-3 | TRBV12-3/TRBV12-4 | ASSLQGSGNTIY
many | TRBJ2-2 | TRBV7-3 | ASSLRGPTNTGELF
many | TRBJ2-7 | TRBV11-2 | ASTFTGTSGYEQY
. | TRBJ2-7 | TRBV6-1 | ASSALSEQY
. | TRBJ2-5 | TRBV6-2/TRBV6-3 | ASSYGLFGDETQY
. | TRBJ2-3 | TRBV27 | ASFLVVTDTQY
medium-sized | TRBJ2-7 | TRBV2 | ASSEGRRELSYEQY
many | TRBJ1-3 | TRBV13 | ASSSVRFAGDSGNTIY
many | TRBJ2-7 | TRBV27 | ASSLSTGEIYEQY
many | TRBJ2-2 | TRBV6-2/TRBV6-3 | ASISVGSGELF
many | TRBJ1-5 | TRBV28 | ASSPGTGDLEPQH
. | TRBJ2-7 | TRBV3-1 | ASSHDGRYEQY
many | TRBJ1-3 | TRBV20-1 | STQRGEGRGNTIY
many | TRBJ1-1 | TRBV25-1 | ASSRQTNTEAF
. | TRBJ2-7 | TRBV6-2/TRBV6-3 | ASRSGTGKGEQY
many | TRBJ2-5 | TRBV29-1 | SVASGNGQETQY
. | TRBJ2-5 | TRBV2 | ASKGQLPETQY
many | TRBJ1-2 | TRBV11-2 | ASSLKTGNLYGYT
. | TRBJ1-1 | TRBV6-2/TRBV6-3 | ASSVLALMNTEAF
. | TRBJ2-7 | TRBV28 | ASGRGEQY
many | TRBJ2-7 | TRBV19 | ASRRRRYSYEQY
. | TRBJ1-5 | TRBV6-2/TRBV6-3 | ASSAGHYQPQH
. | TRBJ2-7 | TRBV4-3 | ASSPREGFPYEQY
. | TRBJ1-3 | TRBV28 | ASSTDRGGVGNTIY
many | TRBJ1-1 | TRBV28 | ASSLVLGPLAPF
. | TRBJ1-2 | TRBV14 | ASSQDRSLYGYT
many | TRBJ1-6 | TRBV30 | AWRPTGFVAPLH
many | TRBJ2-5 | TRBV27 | ASSLGGTRMYQETQY
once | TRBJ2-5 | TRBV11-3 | ASSRGPRKETQY
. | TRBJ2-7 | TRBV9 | ASSAGGTTTYEQY
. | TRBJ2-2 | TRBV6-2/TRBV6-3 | ASSYERTGHNTGELF
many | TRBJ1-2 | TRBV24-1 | ATSDQQGDYGYT
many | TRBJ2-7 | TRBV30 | AWSGDRGYEQY
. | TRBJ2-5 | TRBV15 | ATSRDPGLVGTQY
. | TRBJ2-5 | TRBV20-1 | SARGQMYQETQY
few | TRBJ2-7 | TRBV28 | ASSLRDRGHEQY
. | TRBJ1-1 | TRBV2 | ASDSGYTEAF
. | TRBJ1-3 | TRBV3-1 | ASSYSPDRNGNTIY
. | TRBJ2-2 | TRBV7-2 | ASSPGTSGRRQLF
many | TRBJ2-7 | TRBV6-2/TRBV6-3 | ASSYSGSLYEQY
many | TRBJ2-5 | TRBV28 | ASSSRLVVETQY
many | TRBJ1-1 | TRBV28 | ASRFATGTGEAF
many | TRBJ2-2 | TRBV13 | ASSLAGGLAGAGELF
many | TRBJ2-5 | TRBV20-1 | SAAELARETQY
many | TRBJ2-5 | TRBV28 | ASSLLPRLAGLEETQY
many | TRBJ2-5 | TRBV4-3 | ASSQPPRDVQETQY
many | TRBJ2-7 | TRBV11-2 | ASSLGGLASREQY
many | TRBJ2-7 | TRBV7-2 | ASKYGPGEANEQY
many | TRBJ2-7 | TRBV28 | ASNDRGYEQY
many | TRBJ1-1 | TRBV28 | ASSFLYNQPEAF
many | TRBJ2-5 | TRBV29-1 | SVGRSGVETQY
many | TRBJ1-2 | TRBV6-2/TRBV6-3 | ATSGYYGYT